A single T cell receptor (beta chain) is shown here with its context. Authors' methods: Amplifying reference gene primers gave estimates of nucleated cell counts. The method was immunoSEQ multiplex PCR; TCRdb's version includes in-frame clones alone and lacks a portion of them. The V and J calls and clone size come from that table; D and trimming were worked out from the DNA. The profile shows about 180,000 clones, roughly nine tenths of them singletons. This entry belongs to a study of blood T cell repertoires in COVID-19. The cohort comprised adults aged 18 to 89 years residing in 20 to 25 US areas. Sequenced material: PBMCs or T cells enriched from blood (not recorded which). This receptor was taken from a woman in her thirties or forties with acute COVID-19.

DNA for the CDR3: TGTGCCAGCAGCGTAACGACAGGGCAAAATGAAAAACTGTTTTTT. It is translated as CASSVTTGQNEKLFF. The rearrangement uses TRBV7-9 and TRBJ1-4; the match to TRBD1 covers 7 bases. The CDR3 extends over 15 amino acids. The trim removed 5 bases at V and 5 bases at J, leaving 8 bases unmatched. Per the germline V gene, CDR1 is SEHNR and CDR2 is FQNEAQ (reference sequence).